The clone carrying this TCR beta chain was found once. Libraries were prepared by immunoSEQ multiplex PCR; TCRdb keeps only in-frame clonotypes and omits some of them. This sample yields approximately 65,000 clones, of which around 91% are seen a single time; approximately 1.5% belongs to the top ten. The sample originates from a study of T cell changes during pregnancy in multiple sclerosis. The material was peripheral blood, obtained in the third trimester of pregnancy. This receptor was obtained from a female donor in good health, enrolled as a control in a pregnancy study.

CDR3 residues: CASRTGGAYNSPLHF. Here the CDR3 DNA reads TGTGCCAGCAGGACAGGCGGCGCCTATAATTCACCCCTCCACTTT. The V call is TRBV27, the J call TRBJ1-6; TRBD1 is a possible D gene (6 bases). This CDR3 is 15 amino acids long. Germline-derived CDR1 and CDR2 are MNHEY and SMNVEV (reference sequence). Trimming removed 6 bases from V and 2 bases from J, with 11 bases in between.